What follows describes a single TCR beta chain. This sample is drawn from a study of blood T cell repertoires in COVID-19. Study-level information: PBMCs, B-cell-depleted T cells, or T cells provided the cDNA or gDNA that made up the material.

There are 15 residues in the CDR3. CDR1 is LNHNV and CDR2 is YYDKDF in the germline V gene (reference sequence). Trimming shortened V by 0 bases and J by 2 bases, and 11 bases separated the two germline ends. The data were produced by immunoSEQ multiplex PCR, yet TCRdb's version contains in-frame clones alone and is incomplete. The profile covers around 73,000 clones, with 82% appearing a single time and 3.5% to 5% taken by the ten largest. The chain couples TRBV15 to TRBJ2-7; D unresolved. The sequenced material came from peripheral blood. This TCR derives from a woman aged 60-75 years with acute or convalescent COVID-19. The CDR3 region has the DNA TGTGCCACCAGCAGAGATCTTGTACAGACCTACGAGCAGTACTTC. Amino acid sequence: CATSRDLVQTYEQYF.